A selection of T cell receptor beta chains follows, all from one sample in a study of vaccination and CD4 T cells after COVID-19. Antigens for these TCRs are unknown. MiXCR was run by TCRdb on the PCR reads, yielding one entry per CDR3 protein. The table has more than 15,000 distinct CDR3 sequences, 42% seen once. The sample consisted of CD4+ T cells from blood, cultured in vitro, taken before SARS-CoV-2 vaccination. These receptors came from a human donor who received a COVID-19 vaccine. CDR3s include the opening cysteine and the closing phenylalanine or tryptophan. Each record gives: CDR3 protein, CDR3 DNA, V gene, D gene, CDR3 length, J gene, clone size. The D gene is left open where the match is weak. A clone size is listed for some rows: how often the clone was seen (once, few, many), or a class if it is expanded.

CDR3 protein: CASSGSGDPYEQYF
CDR3 DNA: TGTGCCAGCAGTGGGAGCGGGGATCCCTACGAGCAGTACTTC
V gene: TRBV6-1
D gene: TRBD2
CDR3 length: 14
J gene: TRBJ2-7
clone size: -

CDR3 protein: CASRSGQGPAGNQPQHF
CDR3 DNA: TGTGCCAGCAGGTCCGGACAGGGCCCGGCGGGCAATCAGCCCCAGCATTTT
V gene: TRBV6-1
D gene: TRBD1
CDR3 length: 17
J gene: TRBJ1-5
clone size: few

CDR3 protein: CASSLAGRGRVETQYF
CDR3 DNA: TGCGCCAGCAGCTTGGCCGGTCGGGGGAGGGTTGAGACCCAGTACTTC
V gene: TRBV5-1
D gene: TRBD2
CDR3 length: 16
J gene: TRBJ2-5
clone size: few

CDR3 protein: CASSKGQGASRSYNEQFF
CDR3 DNA: TGTGCCAGCAGTAAGGGACAGGGGGCCAGTCGCTCCTACAATGAGCAGTTCTTC
V gene: TRBV21-1
D gene: -
CDR3 length: 18
J gene: TRBJ2-1
clone size: few

CDR3 protein: CASSSDRNQPQHF
CDR3 DNA: TGTGCCAGCAGTTCCGACCGCAATCAGCCCCAGCATTTT
V gene: TRBV6-5
D gene: -
CDR3 length: 13
J gene: TRBJ1-5
clone size: few

CDR3 protein: CAISEPTRGGSYEQYF
CDR3 DNA: TGTGCCATCAGTGAGCCGACCCGGGGGGGATCCTACGAGCAGTACTTC
V gene: TRBV10-3
D gene: TRBD2
CDR3 length: 16
J gene: TRBJ2-7
clone size: -

CDR3 protein: CSARGNLAVDDTGELFF
CDR3 DNA: TGCAGTGCTAGAGGGAATCTAGCGGTGGACGACACCGGGGAGCTGTTTTTT
V gene: TRBV20-1
D gene: TRBD2
CDR3 length: 17
J gene: TRBJ2-2
clone size: -

CDR3 protein: CATSDPTGGSEKLFF
CDR3 DNA: TGTGCCACCAGTGACCCAACAGGGGGCTCTGAAAAACTGTTTTTT
V gene: TRBV24-1
D gene: TRBD1
CDR3 length: 15
J gene: TRBJ1-4
clone size: -

CDR3 protein: CASSLDRGKTPLHF
CDR3 DNA: TGCGCCAGCAGCTTGGATCGAGGGAAGACACCCCTCCACTTT
V gene: TRBV5-1
D gene: -
CDR3 length: 14
J gene: TRBJ1-6
clone size: once

CDR3 protein: CASSEGSGQGKWDTEAFF
CDR3 DNA: TGTGCCAGCAGTGAAGGAAGTGGGCAGGGAAAGTGGGACACTGAAGCTTTCTTT
V gene: TRBV25-1
D gene: -
CDR3 length: 18
J gene: TRBJ1-1
clone size: -

CDR3 protein: CASSQVLRTGGNTIYF
CDR3 DNA: TGCGCCAGCAGCCAAGTTCTTCGGACAGGGGGAAACACCATATATTTT
V gene: TRBV4-1
D gene: TRBD1
CDR3 length: 16
J gene: TRBJ1-3
clone size: once

CDR3 protein: CASSFGGWQETQYF
CDR3 DNA: TGTGCCAGCAGTTTTGGGGGTTGGCAAGAGACCCAGTACTTC
V gene: TRBV2
D gene: -
CDR3 length: 14
J gene: TRBJ2-5
clone size: -

CDR3 protein: CSANRESTDTQYF
CDR3 DNA: TGCAGTGCTAATCGTGAGAGCACAGATACGCAGTATTTT
V gene: TRBV20-1
D gene: -
CDR3 length: 13
J gene: TRBJ2-3
clone size: -

CDR3 protein: CAIKQGGDGYTF
CDR3 DNA: TGTGCCATTAAACAGGGGGGGGACGGCTACACCTTC
V gene: TRBV10-3
D gene: TRBD1
CDR3 length: 12
J gene: TRBJ1-2
clone size: -

CDR3 protein: CASSYRTPNTGELFF
CDR3 DNA: TGTGCCAGCAGTTACCGGACTCCGAACACCGGGGAGCTGTTTTTT
V gene: TRBV6-5
D gene: -
CDR3 length: 15
J gene: TRBJ2-2
clone size: -

CDR3 protein: CASSLDRKDNTGELFF
CDR3 DNA: TGTGCCAGCAGCTTAGATCGCAAAGATAACACCGGGGAGCTGTTTTTT
V gene: TRBV11-3
D gene: -
CDR3 length: 16
J gene: TRBJ2-2
clone size: few

CDR3 protein: CASGLLNTEAFF
CDR3 DNA: TGTGCTAGTGGTTTGTTGAACACTGAAGCTTTCTTT
V gene: TRBV12-5
D gene: -
CDR3 length: 12
J gene: TRBJ1-1
clone size: -

CDR3 protein: CASSPLRGETQYF
CDR3 DNA: TGTGCCAGCTCACCATTACGTGGGGAGACCCAGTACTTC
V gene: TRBV18
D gene: -
CDR3 length: 13
J gene: TRBJ2-5
clone size: -

CDR3 protein: CASSPGTGGGETQYF
CDR3 DNA: TGTGCCAGCAGCCCTGGGACAGGGGGCGGAGAGACCCAGTACTTC
V gene: TRBV7-9
D gene: TRBD1
CDR3 length: 15
J gene: TRBJ2-5
clone size: few

CDR3 protein: CANRAISWHEQFF
CDR3 DNA: TGTGCCAACAGGGCGATTAGCTGGCATGAGCAGTTCTTC
V gene: TRBV27
D gene: -
CDR3 length: 13
J gene: TRBJ2-1
clone size: -

CDR3 protein: CASSSTGTRPPYGYTF
CDR3 DNA: TGTGCCAGTAGTTCCACAGGGACTCGCCCCCCTTATGGCTACACCTTC
V gene: TRBV19
D gene: -
CDR3 length: 16
J gene: TRBJ1-2
clone size: -

CDR3 protein: CASRRGDGYGYTF
CDR3 DNA: TGTGCCAGTCGCAGGGGAGATGGTTATGGCTACACCTTC
V gene: TRBV27
D gene: -
CDR3 length: 13
J gene: TRBJ1-2
clone size: few

CDR3 protein: CSARGQETASYGYTF
CDR3 DNA: TGCAGTGCTAGAGGACAGGAGACCGCTAGCTATGGCTACACCTTC
V gene: TRBV20-1
D gene: -
CDR3 length: 15
J gene: TRBJ1-2
clone size: few

CDR3 protein: CAISELGQEVGETQYF
CDR3 DNA: TGTGCCATCAGTGAACTCGGACAGGAGGTGGGAGAGACCCAGTACTTC
V gene: TRBV10-3
D gene: TRBD1
CDR3 length: 16
J gene: TRBJ2-5
clone size: few

CDR3 protein: CAISLGQTQETQYF
CDR3 DNA: TGTGCCATCAGTCTGGGACAGACCCAAGAGACCCAGTACTTC
V gene: TRBV10-3
D gene: TRBD1
CDR3 length: 14
J gene: TRBJ2-5
clone size: -

CDR3 protein: CSVGVNTGELFF
CDR3 DNA: TGCAGCGTTGGGGTGAACACCGGGGAGCTGTTTTTT
V gene: TRBV29-1
D gene: -
CDR3 length: 12
J gene: TRBJ2-2
clone size: -

CDR3 protein: CATSEGGVQNIQYF
CDR3 DNA: TGTGCCACCAGTGAGGGAGGGGTTCAAAACATTCAGTACTTC
V gene: TRBV24-1
D gene: TRBD2
CDR3 length: 14
J gene: TRBJ2-4
clone size: -

CDR3 protein: CASSEGPNTEAFF
CDR3 DNA: TGCGCCAGCAGTGAGGGGCCTAACACTGAAGCTTTCTTT
V gene: TRBV5-1
D gene: -
CDR3 length: 13
J gene: TRBJ1-1
clone size: -

CDR3 protein: CASNRDFNQPQHF
CDR3 DNA: TGTGCCAGTAATAGGGACTTCAATCAGCCCCAGCATTTT
V gene: TRBV19
D gene: -
CDR3 length: 13
J gene: TRBJ1-5
clone size: few

CDR3 protein: CASSPDIGPYNEQFF
CDR3 DNA: TGTGCCAGCAGCCCGGACATAGGCCCCTACAATGAGCAGTTCTTC
V gene: TRBV14
D gene: -
CDR3 length: 15
J gene: TRBJ2-1
clone size: -

CDR3 protein: CATADRGYEQYF
CDR3 DNA: TGTGCCACCGCGGACAGGGGCTACGAGCAGTACTTC
V gene: TRBV24-1
D gene: TRBD1
CDR3 length: 12
J gene: TRBJ2-7
clone size: -

CDR3 protein: CAWSRQARTTNEKLFF
CDR3 DNA: TGTGCCTGGAGTCGGCAAGCTCGGACAACTAATGAAAAACTGTTTTTT
V gene: TRBV30
D gene: -
CDR3 length: 16
J gene: TRBJ1-4
clone size: few

CDR3 protein: CASTRQGGDNRPQHF
CDR3 DNA: TGTGCCAGCACCCGACAGGGCGGAGACAATCGGCCCCAGCATTTT
V gene: TRBV6-1
D gene: TRBD1
CDR3 length: 15
J gene: TRBJ1-5
clone size: -

CDR3 protein: CSARDDRAGNTIYF
CDR3 DNA: TGCAGTGCTAGAGATGACAGAGCTGGAAACACCATATATTTT
V gene: TRBV20-1
D gene: -
CDR3 length: 14
J gene: TRBJ1-3
clone size: -

CDR3 protein: CSASPLRGGRTDTQYF
CDR3 DNA: TGCAGTGCTAGCCCCCTGCGGGGGGGCCGTACAGATACGCAGTATTTT
V gene: TRBV20-1
D gene: TRBD2
CDR3 length: 16
J gene: TRBJ2-3
clone size: -

CDR3 protein: CASSTTGQGYGEQYF
CDR3 DNA: TGTGCCAGTAGTACAACGGGACAGGGTTACGGGGAGCAGTACTTC
V gene: TRBV19
D gene: TRBD1
CDR3 length: 15
J gene: TRBJ2-7
clone size: -

CDR3 protein: CASSLGDQAIANYGYTF
CDR3 DNA: TGTGCCAGCAGCTTAGGAGACCAGGCGATAGCTAACTATGGCTACACCTTC
V gene: TRBV11-2
D gene: -
CDR3 length: 17
J gene: TRBJ1-2
clone size: -

CDR3 protein: CASSLVVGGPRETQYF
CDR3 DNA: TGTGCCAGCAGCTTAGTTGTGGGGGGCCCTAGGGAGACCCAGTACTTC
V gene: TRBV7-7
D gene: -
CDR3 length: 16
J gene: TRBJ2-5
clone size: -

CDR3 protein: CATSDMGLNTGELFF
CDR3 DNA: TGTGCCACCAGTGATATGGGACTCAACACCGGGGAGCTGTTTTTT
V gene: TRBV24-1
D gene: -
CDR3 length: 15
J gene: TRBJ2-2
clone size: -

CDR3 protein: CSARRGDNSPLHF
CDR3 DNA: TGCAGTGCTAGGCGGGGGGATAATTCACCCCTCCACTTT
V gene: TRBV20-1
D gene: -
CDR3 length: 13
J gene: TRBJ1-6
clone size: few

CDR3 protein: CSASTRVQETQYF
CDR3 DNA: TGCAGTGCTTCCACTCGAGTACAAGAGACCCAGTACTTC
V gene: TRBV20-1
D gene: -
CDR3 length: 13
J gene: TRBJ2-5
clone size: few

CDR3 protein: CASSEALSGVGETQYF
CDR3 DNA: TGTGCCAGCAGTGAAGCGCTATCAGGGGTTGGGGAGACCCAGTACTTC
V gene: TRBV2
D gene: -
CDR3 length: 16
J gene: TRBJ2-5
clone size: -

CDR3 protein: CSARGKGQTNEKLFF
CDR3 DNA: TGCAGTGCTAGAGGAAAGGGGCAAACTAATGAAAAACTGTTTTTT
V gene: TRBV20-1
D gene: -
CDR3 length: 15
J gene: TRBJ1-4
clone size: -

CDR3 protein: CASSNSAGTGIGYTF
CDR3 DNA: TGTGCCAGTAGTAACTCAGCCGGGACAGGGATCGGCTACACCTTC
V gene: TRBV19
D gene: TRBD1
CDR3 length: 15
J gene: TRBJ1-2
clone size: -

CDR3 protein: CASSLGGFYEQYF
CDR3 DNA: TGTGCCAGCAGCTTGGGGGGGTTCTACGAGCAGTACTTC
V gene: TRBV5-5
D gene: -
CDR3 length: 13
J gene: TRBJ2-7
clone size: -

CDR3 protein: CASLMAQGSTEAFF
CDR3 DNA: TGTGCCAGCTTGATGGCACAGGGTAGCACTGAAGCTTTCTTT
V gene: TRBV6-1
D gene: -
CDR3 length: 14
J gene: TRBJ1-1
clone size: -

CDR3 protein: CASRTGSRGGVVAEQFF
CDR3 DNA: TGTGCCAGCCGAACAGGTTCGCGGGGGGGGGTCGTCGCTGAGCAGTTCTTC
V gene: TRBV6-1
D gene: TRBD2
CDR3 length: 17
J gene: TRBJ2-1
clone size: few